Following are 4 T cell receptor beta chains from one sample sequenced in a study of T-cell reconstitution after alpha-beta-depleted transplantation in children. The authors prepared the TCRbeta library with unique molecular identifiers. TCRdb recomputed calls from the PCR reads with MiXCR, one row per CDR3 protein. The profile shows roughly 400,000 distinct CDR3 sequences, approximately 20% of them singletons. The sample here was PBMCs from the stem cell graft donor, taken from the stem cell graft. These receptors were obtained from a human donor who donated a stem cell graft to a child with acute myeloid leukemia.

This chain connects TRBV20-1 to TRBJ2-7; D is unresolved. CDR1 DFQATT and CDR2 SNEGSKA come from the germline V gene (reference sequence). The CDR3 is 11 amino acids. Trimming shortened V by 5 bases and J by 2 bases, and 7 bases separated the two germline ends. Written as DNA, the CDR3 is TGCAGTGCTTCCCCCGCCTACGAGCAGTACTTC. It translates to CSASPAYEQYF.

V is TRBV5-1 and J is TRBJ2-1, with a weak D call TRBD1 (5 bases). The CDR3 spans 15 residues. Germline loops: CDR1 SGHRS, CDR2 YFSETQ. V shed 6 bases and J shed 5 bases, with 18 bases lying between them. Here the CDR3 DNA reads TGCGCCAGCAATAACCTTGGGGCCGTCGACAATGAGCAGTTCTTC. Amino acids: CASNNLGAVDNEQFF.

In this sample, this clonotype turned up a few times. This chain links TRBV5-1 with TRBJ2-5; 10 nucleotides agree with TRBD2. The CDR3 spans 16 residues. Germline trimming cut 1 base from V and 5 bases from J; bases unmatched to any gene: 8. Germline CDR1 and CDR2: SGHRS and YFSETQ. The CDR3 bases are TGCGCCAGCAGCTTGACGTCTAGCGGGAGCGCGGAGACCCAGTACTTC. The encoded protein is CASSLTSSGSAETQYF.

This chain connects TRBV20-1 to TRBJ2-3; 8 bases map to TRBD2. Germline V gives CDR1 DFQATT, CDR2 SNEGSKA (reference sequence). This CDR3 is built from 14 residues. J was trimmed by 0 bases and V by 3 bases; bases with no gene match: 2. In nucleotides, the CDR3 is TGCAGTGCTAGCGGGAGGGATAGCACAGATACGCAGTATTTT. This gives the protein CSASGRDSTDTQYF.